Below are 24 T cell receptor beta chains sequenced from a single sample in a study of early T cells in non-severe SARS-CoV-2 infection listed by TCRdb under 2021. The receptor library was made with 5' RACE. TCRdb shows the sequencer as NextSeq 500. TCRdb reprocessed the public reads (quality trimming at Q25 with fastp, clone calling with MiXCR) and kept in-frame beta chains. Each record represents a unique CDR3 protein, reported with the most common genes and DNA among its rows. The sample table lists about 33,000 distinct CDR3 sequences, 5% of them with a count of one. Of the sample, 13% to 15% is held by the ten largest clones. Sample: whole blood. The source is an adult who was a healthcare worker with PCR-confirmed SARS-CoV-2 infection or an uninfected control (not recorded which).

This clonotype was recorded at least ten times. The chain joins TRBV5-4 to TRBJ2-2; D remains ambiguous. This CDR3 comprises 16 residues. Germline CDR1 reads SGHNT; CDR2 reads YYREEE (reference sequence). The V end lost 0 bases, the J end lost 4 bases, and 13 bases lay between the germline ends. This CDR3 is CASSLVPLPTTGELFF. Here the CDR3 DNA reads TGTGCCAGCAGCTTGGTACCCCTTCCGACCACCGGGGAGCTGTTTTTT.

The chain employs TRBV2 and TRBJ1-5; 9 bases are a match to TRBD1. Germline trimming cut 2 bases from V and 5 bases from J; bases unmatched to any gene: 4. Germline CDR1 and CDR2: SNHLY and FYNNEI. This CDR3 contains 15 residues. CDR3 protein: CASSERTGAYQPQHF. The CDR3 region has the DNA TGTGCCAGCAGTGAAAGGACAGGGGCTTATCAGCCCCAGCATTTT. Variable domain in full (rest from reference TRBV2 and TRBJ1-5): EPEVTQTPSHQVTQMGQEVILRCVPISNHLYFYWYRQILGQKVEFLVSFYNNEISEKSEIFDDQFSVERPDGSNFTLKIRSTKLEDSAMYFCASSERTGAYQPQHFGDGTRLSIL.

This clonotype occurred a few times. The chain carries TRBV3-1 and TRBJ2-3, with 10 bases fitting TRBD1. CDR1 and CDR2 (germline): LGHDT, YNNKEL (reference sequence). The CDR3 contains 17 residues. V shed 4 bases, J shed 5 bases, and the junction held 12 bases outside the gene matches. CDR3 DNA: TGTGCCAGCAGCCCCTACTCGCAACGGGACAGGGGAGATACGCAGTATTTT. Translation gives CASSPYSQRDRGDTQYF.

J is TRBJ2-1 and V is TRBV6-6; D unresolved. The CDR3 is made up of 17 amino acids. Germline CDR1 MNHNY, CDR2 SVGAGI (reference sequence). Between the trimmed V and J ends, which lost 10 bases and 2 bases, there was a span of 24 bases. The CDR3 DNA sequence: TGTGCCACCTCTTACTCAGCCCGGGTCAATGCCTACAATGAGCAGTTCTTC. The encoded protein is CATSYSARVNAYNEQFF.

A note on this clonotype: An end of the junction differs from the germline gene, which may be a read error. The chain combines TRBV15 with TRBJ2-7; D is uncertain. There are 14 residues in the CDR3. Germline V gene lookup returns CDR1 LNHNV and CDR2 YYDKDF (reference sequence). CDR3 sequence (DNA): TGTGTCACCAGCAGAGACCGTTTTATATACGAGCAGTACTTC. The encoded protein is CVTSRDRFIYEQYF.

There are many counts of this clonotype. The rearrangement uses TRBV20-1 and TRBJ2-3; D is unclear. Germline V gives CDR1 DFQATT, CDR2 SNEGSKA (reference sequence). This CDR3 region has 11 residues. V was trimmed by 7 bases and J by 2 bases, leaving 7 bases between them. CDR3 nucleotides: TGCAGTGGGGTCCTCACAGATACGCAGTATTTT. Its protein is CSGVLTDTQYF.

The V call is TRBV7-2, the J call TRBJ2-7; D remains unclear. This CDR3 is built from 14 residues. In germline, CDR1 is SGHTA, CDR2 FQGNSA. V was pared by 5 bases and J by 2 bases, with 13 bases between. The CDR3 loop is CASSRTGRTYEQYF. CDR3 coding DNA: TGTGCCAGCAGCCGGACGGGCAGAACCTACGAGCAGTACTTC.

This clonotype was observed a few times. The CDR3 spells CASSSKGSSEQYF. CDR3 nucleotide sequence: TGTGCCAGCAGTTCGAAAGGGTCAAGCGAGCAGTACTTC. The gene calls are TRBV6-6 and TRBJ2-7; D call uncertain. The CDR3 length is 13 residues. With 4 bases removed from V and 6 bases from J, the gap between germline ends came to 13 bases. Germline assignment: CDR1 MNHNY and CDR2 SVGAGI (reference sequence).

This clonotype was seen repeatedly, ten times or more. V usage is TRBV19 and J usage is TRBJ1-6; 12 bases are a match to TRBD1. The junction had 4 bases not matched to a gene; V was cut back by 4 bases and J by 12 bases. Germline CDR1 and CDR2: LNHDA and SQIVND (reference sequence). The CDR3 sequence is 14 residues long. The CDR3 bases are TGTGCCAGTAGTACCGGGACAGGGGGCCTACCCCTCCACTTT. This gives the protein CASSTGTGGLPLHF.

The table lists this clonotype with many counts. The chain has TRBV7-3 and TRBJ1-5; perhaps TRBD1 as D (5 bases). Germline V lookup: CDR1 SGHTA, CDR2 FQGTGA. CDR3 length: 18 residues. V shed 1 base and J shed 1 base, with 17 bases lying between them. The CDR3 DNA reads as TGTGCCAGCAGCTTAATCGGGGCAGGAGTACTAAGCAATCAGCCCCAGCATTTT. This codes for CASSLIGAGVLSNQPQHF.

This clonotype was picked up many times. J is TRBJ2-7 and V is TRBV20-1; 8 bases map to TRBD2. This CDR3 spans 15 amino acids. Per germline, CDR1 DFQATT and CDR2 SNEGSKA (reference sequence). J was trimmed by 3 bases and V by 5 bases; bases with no gene match: 12. The CDR3 bases are TGCAGTGCTTCCCCCCGGCGGGGGGATCTCTACGAGCAGTACTTC. It yields the protein CSASPRRGDLYEQYF.

This clonotype was detected many times. The chain couples TRBV20-1 to TRBJ1-2; no clear D gene. CDR1 is DFQATT, CDR2 SNEGSKA, per germline (reference sequence). V lost 5 bases and J 8 bases, leaving 15 bases between the germline ends. There are 12 residues in the CDR3. The CDR3 sequence is CSAPDGYKGYTF. The CDR3 nucleotides are TGCAGTGCTCCGGACGGTTATAAGGGCTACACCTTC.

This clonotype was recorded many times. The chain employs TRBV4-3 and TRBJ1-4; no reliable D call. V was trimmed by 0 bases and J by 8 bases, leaving 7 bases between them. Germline assignment: CDR1 LGHNA and CDR2 YSLEER. This CDR3 is built from 13 residues. The CDR3 nucleotides read TGCGCCAGCAGCCAAGATCGGCGCGAAAAACTGTTTTTT. This translates into CASSQDRREKLFF.

This clonotype was seen ten or more times. V gene TRBV29-1 combines with J gene TRBJ2-1, with 12 bases aligning to TRBD2. This CDR3 is built from 14 residues. Germline V gene sequence: CDR1 SQVTM, CDR2 ANQGSEA. V shed 6 bases, J shed 14 bases, and the junction held 14 bases outside the gene matches. In nucleotides, the CDR3 is TGCAGCGTGGGGCCAACTAGCGGGGGGACCTCAGAGTTCTTC. Translation: CSVGPTSGGTSEFF.

Note on this clonotype: Being one base from a much bigger clone, this may be a read error. This chain uses TRBV28 with TRBJ1-1; D unresolved. The CDR3 contains 12 residues. In germline, CDR1 is MDHEN, CDR2 SYDVKM. The CDR3 DNA reads as TGTGCCAGCAGTTCCGGGAGCACTGAATCTTTCTTT. Its translation: CASSSGSTESFF.

In its sample, this clonotype was seen a few times. This chain connects TRBV13 to TRBJ2-1; either TRBD1 or TRBD2 may supply D (5 bases each). Trimming cost V 1 base and J 9 bases, with 16 bases left between them. The CDR3 has 15 residues. The germline CDR1 and CDR2 sequences are PRHDT and FYEKMQ (reference sequence). The CDR3 coding sequence is TGTGCCAGCAGCTTAGAGTCCAGGGTCGGAGGTGAGCAGTTCTTC. This translates into CASSLESRVGGEQFF. The full variable domain, in which reference TRBV13 and TRBJ2-1 provide the parts outside the CDR3, is AAGVIQSPRHLIKEKRETATLKCYPIPRHDTVYWYQQGPGQDPQFLISFYEKMQSDKGSIPDRFSAQQFSDYHSELNMSSLELGDSALYFCASSLESRVGGEQFFGPGTRLTVL.

The sample holds many counts of this clonotype. The gene calls are TRBV2 and TRBJ2-1, with no clear D. Germline V gives CDR1 SNHLY, CDR2 FYNNEI. The CDR3 is 12 residues long. V was clipped by 4 bases and J by 12 bases, with 13 bases between them. The CDR3, as DNA: TGTGCCAGCAGTGTTCGCGCTTCCCTGCAGTTCTTC. Protein: CASSVRASLQFF. Combining the CDR3 with reference TRBV2 and TRBJ2-1 gives the whole variable domain EPEVTQTPSHQVTQMGQEVILRCVPISNHLYFYWYRQILGQKVEFLVSFYNNEISEKSEIFDDQFSVERPDGSNFTLKIRSTKLEDSAMYFCASSVRASLQFFGPGTRLTVL.

This clonotype was seen at least ten times. The CDR3 is CARRVTYGQGAHEQYF. The CDR3 DNA sequence: TGTGCCAGACGAGTGACGTACGGACAGGGGGCCCACGAGCAGTACTTC. The rearrangement uses TRBV7-3 and TRBJ2-7; 11 bases agree with TRBD1. From germline, CDR1 is SGHTA and CDR2 FQGTGA. The CDR3 runs 16 residues. Unmatched junction bases numbered 15, after V lost 9 bases and J lost 5 bases.

V and J are TRBV6-5 and TRBJ1-1; D remains ambiguous. Germline CDR1 is MNHEY and CDR2 is SVGAGI. The CDR3 has 12 amino acids. With 10 bases removed from V and 0 bases from J, the gap between germline ends came to 9 bases. The DNA of the CDR3 is TGTGCCACACTCGGAGTGAACACTGAAGCTTTCTTT. Amino acid sequence: CATLGVNTEAFF.

The chain couples TRBV11-2 to TRBJ2-5; 8 positions agree with TRBD2. Germline V CDR1 and CDR2: SGHAT, FQNNGV. Unmatched junction bases numbered 4, after V lost 3 bases and J lost 1 base. The CDR3 runs 15 residues. The DNA for the CDR3 is TGTGCCAGCAGCTTCCAGAGCGGGGGCCAAGAGACCCAGTACTTC. Amino acids: CASSFQSGGQETQYF.

The chain joins TRBV5-1 to TRBJ2-1; 10 bases fit TRBD1. This CDR3 region has 16 residues. The ends lost 6 bases at V and 2 bases at J; junction bases unmatched: 8. The germline CDR1 and CDR2 sequences are SGHRS and YFSETQ. The CDR3 nucleotides are TGCGCCAGCACTCGGGGACAGGGGAGAGCCTACAATGAGCAGTTCTTC. The encoded protein is CASTRGQGRAYNEQFF.

This clonotype was counted at least ten times. This chain uses TRBV6-1 with TRBJ2-1; D tentatively reads TRBD1 or TRBD2 (7 bases each). Trimming shortened V by 6 bases and J by 7 bases, and 19 bases separated the two germline ends. The germline V gene encodes CDR1 MNHNS and CDR2 SASEGT. The CDR3 has 15 residues. The chain's CDR3 is CASSEEAGGGNEQFF. CDR3 coding DNA: TGTGCCAGCAGCGAGGAGGCAGGGGGAGGGAATGAGCAGTTCTTC.

This clonotype has at least ten counts. The chain has TRBV6-2 or TRBV6-3 and TRBJ1-4, with D unclear. V lost 5 bases to trimming and J lost 5 bases, with 15 bases between them. The CDR3 consists of 15 residues. Germline V gene data show CDR1 as MNHEY and CDR2 as SVGEGT. The CDR3 DNA follows: TGTGCCAGCAGTCTACAGAGCTCTGTAAATGAAAAACTGTTTTTT. It encodes CASSLQSSVNEKLFF.

This chain connects TRBV7-8 to TRBJ2-3, with 8 bases fitting TRBD1. This CDR3 has 13 amino acids. The V gene end was trimmed by 1 base and the J gene end by 14 bases; junction bases not matched to a gene: 8. CDR1 and CDR2 from the germline V gene are SGHVS and FQNEAQ. CDR3 protein: CASSLDPGGRAYF. The CDR3 DNA follows: TGTGCCAGCAGCTTAGACCCAGGGGGCCGGGCGTATTTT.